This TCR beta chain came from a study of cytomegalovirus exposure and HLA in healthy donors (dated by TCRdb to 2016 to 2017). Some background on the complete study: In an earlier analysis of some 610 of the donors, about 270 Gb of sequence data and some 100 million unique TCR beta sequences from 180 million or so T cells were reported. The number of donors typed differed by locus, with 629-630 for A, B, C, DRB1 and DQB1, roughly 520 for DQA1, under 610 for DPA1, and 472 for DPB1. A separate validation cohort of about 110 different subjects was used in addition to the 666-subject first cohort. The study profiled the T cell repertoires of approximately 700 subjects by immunosequencing and related them to cytomegalovirus serostatus. A later genetic analysis took genome-wide SNP genotypes for about 55% of the 666 donors and used that subset as a discovery cohort. Class I and class II HLA loci were covered by the typing at four-digit resolution. High-throughput TCR immunosequencing, statistical association of individual TCRs with disease status, and machine learning were combined to predict cytomegalovirus infection status. Donor age, sex, ethnicity and CMV serostatus were compiled together with the repertoire data. Among some 410 genotyped donors of the cohort, an average of roughly 230,000 unique TCR beta nucleotide sequences was sequenced per donor, of which approximately 19% were non-productive. Of the roughly 410 genotyped donors, more than 75% were placed in the genetic ancestry cluster associated with self-reported Caucasian donors. A later analysis re-analyzed previously published TCR beta repertoires from 650 to 800 donors and added high-resolution HLA genotyping to study TCR occurrence patterns. The study aimed to test whether cataloging public T cell receptors could reveal signatures of past pathogen exposure. Every repertoire in the discovery cohort had been generated on one and the same sequencing platform. An early release covering roughly 640 HLA-typed donors comprised approximately 300 gigabases of sequencing data and some 79 million unique TCR sequences. In the later analysis, no new phenotypic data were used to find candidate immune exposures; instead, reliance was placed on TCR beta sequences and their occurrence across donors. Four to six DR-DQ haplotypes were handled as single units for association and clustering, since linkage in the cohort was strong. In an earlier analysis of a few hundred of the donors, high-throughput TCR beta sequencing was used to judge whether each TCR beta V gene segment behaved as functional or pseudogenic.

Receptor amplification or capture employed the immunoSEQ multiplex PCR assay. For the multiplex PCR, a mixture combining 60 forward primers for TCR Vbeta segments and 13 reverse primers for TCR Jbeta segments was used. Amplification of the CDR3 region of rearranged TCR beta genes was performed with a multiplex PCR assay on genomic DNA. Amplified TCR beta libraries were sequenced as 87-base-pair reads on the Illumina HiSeq System. In the authors' own workflow: A later analysis counted tens of millions of unique TCR beta chains across the 550 to 700 repertoires, and roughly 10 million of these chains were shared by at least two donors. To remove PCR and sequencing errors, raw reads were error-corrected and collapsed into unique sequences using a nearest-neighbor algorithm that merged closely related sequences. CDR3 sequences were aligned to IMGT reference sequences to assign V, D and J gene segments. For a sequence to be retained, at least a six-nucleotide match to both a V gene segment and a J gene segment was required. A rearrangement counted as productive if the CDR3 had no stop codons and remained in frame with V and J, and every other rearrangement counted as non-productive. Following IMGT convention, CDR3 was defined as the stretch from the second conserved V-encoded cysteine up to the conserved J-encoded phenylalanine. The earlier analysis of some 580 of the donors excluded any sequence lacking an unambiguous match to a single V gene segment. An earlier analysis of 587 of the donors called V segments functional above 56.7% productive rearrangements and segregating when the between-donor standard deviation exceeded 5%. A statistical classification framework was built for diagnosing cytomegalovirus status from the catalog of TCR beta chain sequences. In a later analysis, V and J genes were assigned by comparing TCR nucleotide sequences against IMGT/GENE-DB human TR gene sequences. In a later analysis, CDR3 sequences and most-parsimonious VDJ recombination scenarios were assigned using the TCRdist pipeline. In a later analysis, each TCR beta chain was defined by its CDR3 amino acid sequence together with its V-gene family, and reads lacking a unique V-gene family were excluded. In a later analysis, a few hundred highly shared, low-generation-probability nucleotide sequences were removed to address suspected cross-contamination and a sequencing artifact. A later analysis calculated a clonal expansion index for each public chain from normalized within-repertoire ranks of inferred template counts. In a later analysis, generation probabilities were computed using a VDJ recombination model fitted to out-of-frame rearrangements, and the results were checked against IGoR. In a later analysis, hypergeometric tests were used to score TCR-TCR, TCR-HLA and TCR-CMV co-occurrence, with a repertoire-size bias correction applied to TCR pairs. In a later analysis, false discovery rates were estimated by permuting HLA or CMV assignments 20 times. In a later analysis, co-occurring TCRs were grouped using DBSCAN, with TCRdist sequence similarity added in when clustering inside HLA-allele-positive subsets. Repertoires with fewer than 30,000 or more than 120,000 public chains were left out of co-occurrence clustering, as were roughly five repertoires with anomalous nucleotide sharing. The immuneACCESS repertoire file appears here via TCRdb, limited to in-frame rearrangements. These files lack a portion of the clones; in checked studies, under half of the deficit traces to unresolved V genes, and the cause of the others is not known. That table gives V, J and clone size, and the DNA gave D and trimming. The sample has hundreds of thousands of clones on record, 65% to 85% of them singletons. Under 3% of the sample goes to the ten largest clones.

Broader findings and caveats from the paper: A later genetic analysis reported fewer N-insertions in productive TCRs among donors in an Asian-associated ancestry cluster than the approximately 670-donor mean. The cohort was sequenced for TCR beta chains only, and without alpha or paired-chain data the features that could be detected were limited. Seventeen rarely observed V segments, including chromosome 9 orphons, were excluded from the earlier analysis of approximately 600 of the donors because counts were too low. When HLA alleles, especially DR and DQ, strongly co-occurred, attributing TCR associations to individual alleles was difficult. HLA typing was unavailable for some donors at each locus, so association tests used only the typed subset. A later analysis found that most CMV-associated TCR beta chains appeared HLA-restricted, with HLA associations seemingly driven largely by CMV exposure. A later genetic analysis associated a missense DCLRE1C variant with V-gene and J-gene trimming of TCR beta chains, and an independent cohort replicated the association. The presence/absence analyses assumed that sequencing depth was roughly uniform across donors, and that assumption may not be true. An earlier analysis of around 540 of the donors showed that most TCR beta V segments appeared in productive rearrangements either about 87% or about 30% of the time, which broadly matched IMGT annotations. In a later analysis, HLA-associated TCR beta chains were found to be more clonally expanded and to have lower generation probabilities than equally common non-associated chains. The authors suggested that the approach could potentially be generalized to other disease states and immunological phenotypes. A further reported finding was that TCR beta sequences accurately predicted the HLA-A and HLA-B alleles for most subjects in the first cohort. Immune exposure information for the cohort was limited to CMV serostatus. At a false discovery rate of 0.05, a later analysis linked 16,000 or so TCR beta sequences to specific HLA alleles. In a later analysis, several top co-occurrence clusters were reported to appear linked to parvovirus B19, influenza, CMV and Epstein-Barr virus. The classifier was reported to diagnose cytomegalovirus status with high specificity and sensitivity in both the original cohort and the validation cohort. Three of the identified cytomegalovirus-associated TCR beta chains were confirmed in vitro to be specific for cytomegalovirus antigens. In a later analysis, the rate of TCR association differed among HLA loci, with DRB1 alleles having the most associated TCRs and HLA-C alleles having the fewest. A cluster of highly shared sequence variants was judged likely to be a technical artifact of the sequencing pipeline. The study gave a list of 150 to 200 TCR beta chains associated with cytomegalovirus. Most TCR sequences were seen in very few donors, while some public TCRs were found in many individuals. Linkage disequilibrium might explain the correlated functional status among segregating V segments, but an unknown experimental factor could not be excluded.

The cohort was made up of 650 to 700 healthy bone marrow donors. At the time of sampling, every cohort member was nominally healthy, though immune exposures that went unrecorded were likely present. The donor tested CMV seronegative and was one of the 352 seronegative cohort members. A peripheral blood sample was collected from each donor, and TCR beta sequencing was performed on peripheral blood mononuclear cells. Genomic DNA extraction from the blood cell samples was performed with the Qiagen DNeasy Blood Extraction Kit. The count of this clone is one. This receptor's antigen is unknown. Qualities for individual bases were not recorded, and no much larger clone is one base off. The receptor comes from a female donor in good health and CMV-seronegative. The material sequenced was PBMCs.

The CDR3 has the sequence CASLPGQASNYGYTF. Here is the DNA: TGTGCCAGCCTACCGGGACAGGCGTCCAACTATGGCTACACCTTC. Recombination connected TRBV19 to TRBJ1-2; TRBD1 aligns with 8 central bases. From V the trimming removes 9 bases and from J it removes 2 bases, while the gene matches leave 11 bases of the junction unaccounted for. CDR1 and CDR2 (LNHDA, SQIVND) derive from the germline V gene (reference sequence). The CDR3 has 15 amino acids, counting the end cysteine and phenylalanine. The read is trimmed to its CDR3 DNA, 45 bases read in frame from base 1.